This TCR beta chain was observed in a study of OX40 agonist ivuxolimab in advanced cancers. A single count supports this clone. Germline lookup yields CDR1 MDHEN and CDR2 SYDVKM. The CDR3 runs 14 residues. After removal of 6 bases from V and 2 bases from J, the junction contained 6 bases not matched to a gene. Sequencing used immunoSEQ multiplex PCR; TCRdb keeps in-frame clones, though not all of them. The sample holds roughly 59,000 clones; approximately 84% are singletons and the top ten take under 2.5%. This specimen consisted of CD4+ or CD8+ T cells sorted from blood, obtained in a trial of the OX40 agonist ivuxolimab. The rearrangement links TRBV28 to TRBJ1-2, with 7 bases matching TRBD1. The clonotype originates from an adult with an advanced solid tumor such as melanoma, head and neck, liver or kidney cancer. CDR3 DNA sequence: TGTGCCAGCAGACGGACAGGCGGAAACTATGGCTACACCTTC. This codes for CASRRTGGNYGYTF.